The source of this T cell receptor (beta chain) is a study of shared clonotypes between healthy human individuals. Study background: CD8 memory received one plate per donor, CD8 naive two, CD4 memory three and CD4 naive three.

In its sample, this clone was seen a few times. As yet, its antigen is unknown. V lost 0 bases and J lost 0, with 12 bases in between. The CDR3 length is 17 residues. Here immunoSEQ multiplex PCR was the method, and the copy in TCRdb shows in-frame clones only, minus some. This sample has some 1 million clones; about 75% occur once, and the top ten carry approximately 1.5%. Findings of the study overall: Of the naive CD4 clonotypes, approximately 5% were shared across a few donors.

From CD4+ cells came CD45RA+ naive and CD45RA-negative memory subsets. V gene TRBV23-1 combines with J gene TRBJ1-3; D is unresolved. TRBV23-1 is noted as an ORF with a role that remains uncertain. Sequencing used memory CD4+ T cells sorted from blood. Subset here: CD45RA-negative fraction. The origin of this receptor is a man aged 18-30 years in good health. CDR3 nucleotides: TGCGCCAGCAGTCAATCGGCCCCAAGTAGCTCTGGAAACACCATATATTTT. Its protein is CASSQSAPSSSGNTIYF.